This T cell receptor (beta chain) was identified during a study of blood T cell repertoires in COVID-19. As for the study in general: In each case, the material was cDNA or gDNA derived from T cells, B-cell-depleted T cells, or PBMCs.

In this sample, this clone turned up once. This CDR3 is built from 15 residues. V was cut by 2 bases and J by 2 bases, with 12 bases left in between. Germline V lookup: CDR1 MNHEY, CDR2 SMNVEV (reference sequence). Under the authors' procedure: Estimation of nucleated cell counts relied on the amplification of reference gene primers. Profiled with immunoSEQ multiplex PCR; TCRdb holds only in-frame clones, not every one. The DNA gave D and trimming, while V, J and clone size come from that table. The sample carries a few hundred thousand clones, roughly 90% recorded once. Participant-given clinical history determined each cohort assignment.

The TCR comes from a woman in her 30s who had recovered from COVID-19. Sequencing was done on a sample of PBMCs or T cells enriched from blood (not recorded which). The rearrangement joins TRBV27 to TRBJ1-2; D unresolved. This CDR3 reads CASSLAPPGNYGYTF. CDR3 nucleotide sequence: TGTGCCAGCAGTTTAGCTCCCCCCGGGAACTATGGCTACACCTTC.